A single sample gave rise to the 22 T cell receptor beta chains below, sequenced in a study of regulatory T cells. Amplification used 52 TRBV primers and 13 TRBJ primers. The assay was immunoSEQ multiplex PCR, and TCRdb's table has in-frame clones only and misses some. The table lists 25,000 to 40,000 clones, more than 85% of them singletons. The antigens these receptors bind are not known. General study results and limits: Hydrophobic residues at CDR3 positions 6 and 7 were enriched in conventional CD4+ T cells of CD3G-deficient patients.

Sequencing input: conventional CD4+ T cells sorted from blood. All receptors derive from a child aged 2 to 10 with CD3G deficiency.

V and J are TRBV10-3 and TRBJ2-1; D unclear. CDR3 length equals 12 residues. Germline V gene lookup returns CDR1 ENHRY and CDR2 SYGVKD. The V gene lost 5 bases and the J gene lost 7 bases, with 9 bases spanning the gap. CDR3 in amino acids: CAISRNSNEQFF. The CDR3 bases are TGTGCCATCAGTAGGAACAGTAATGAGCAGTTCTTC.

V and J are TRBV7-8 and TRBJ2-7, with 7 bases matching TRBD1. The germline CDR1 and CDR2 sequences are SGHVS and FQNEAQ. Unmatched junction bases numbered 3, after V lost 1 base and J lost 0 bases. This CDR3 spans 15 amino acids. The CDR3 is CASSLGGTVSYEQYF. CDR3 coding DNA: TGTGCCAGCAGCTTAGGGGGGACAGTCTCCTACGAGCAGTACTTC.

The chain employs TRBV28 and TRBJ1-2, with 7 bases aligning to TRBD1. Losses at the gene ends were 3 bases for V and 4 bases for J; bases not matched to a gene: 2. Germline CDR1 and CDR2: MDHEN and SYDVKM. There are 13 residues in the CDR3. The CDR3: CASSFDRAYGYTF. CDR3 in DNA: TGTGCCAGCAGTTTCGACAGGGCCTATGGCTACACCTTC.

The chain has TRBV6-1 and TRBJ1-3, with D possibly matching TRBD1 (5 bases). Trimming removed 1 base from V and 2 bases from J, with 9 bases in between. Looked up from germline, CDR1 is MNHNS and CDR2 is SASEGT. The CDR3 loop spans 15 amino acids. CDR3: CASSEDRWAGNTIYF. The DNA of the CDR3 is TGTGCCAGCAGTGAAGACAGGTGGGCTGGAAACACCATATATTTT.

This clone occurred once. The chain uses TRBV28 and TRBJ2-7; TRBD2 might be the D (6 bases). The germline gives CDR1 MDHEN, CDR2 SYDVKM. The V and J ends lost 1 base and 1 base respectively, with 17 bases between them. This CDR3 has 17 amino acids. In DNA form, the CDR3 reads TGTGCCAGCAGTTTATATCCCCTTGGGACTGTTTCCTACGAGCAGTACTTC. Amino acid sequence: CASSLYPLGTVSYEQYF.

In DNA form, the CDR3 reads TGTGCCAGCAGCCGGACTAGCGGGGCTTACGAGCAGTACTTC. This codes for CASSRTSGAYEQYF. This chain connects TRBV28 to TRBJ2-7; 12 bases fit TRBD2. Trimming at V came to 6 bases and at J to 4 bases, leaving 4 bases not matched to a gene. The CDR3 is made up of 14 amino acids. Germline loops: CDR1 MDHEN, CDR2 SYDVKM. The full variable domain, rest sourced from reference TRBV28 and TRBJ2-7, is DVKVTQSSRYLVKRTGEKVFLECVQDMDHENMFWYRQDPGLGLRLIYFSYDVKMKEKGDIPEGYSVSREKKERFSLILESASTNQTSMYLCASSRTSGAYEQYFGPGTRLTVT.

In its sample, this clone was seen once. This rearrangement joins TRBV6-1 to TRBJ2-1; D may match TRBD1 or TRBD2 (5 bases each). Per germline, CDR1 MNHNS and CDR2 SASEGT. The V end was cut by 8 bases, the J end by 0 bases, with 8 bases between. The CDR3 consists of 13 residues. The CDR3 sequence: CASAGTSYNEQFF. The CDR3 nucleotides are TGTGCCAGCGCAGGGACCTCCTACAATGAGCAGTTCTTC.

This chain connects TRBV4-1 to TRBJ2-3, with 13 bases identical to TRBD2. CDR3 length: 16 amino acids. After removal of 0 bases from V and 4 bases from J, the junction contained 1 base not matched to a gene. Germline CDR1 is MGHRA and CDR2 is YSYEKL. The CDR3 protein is CASSQDGLAGADTQYF. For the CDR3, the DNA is TGCGCCAGCAGCCAAGATGGACTAGCGGGAGCAGATACGCAGTATTTT.

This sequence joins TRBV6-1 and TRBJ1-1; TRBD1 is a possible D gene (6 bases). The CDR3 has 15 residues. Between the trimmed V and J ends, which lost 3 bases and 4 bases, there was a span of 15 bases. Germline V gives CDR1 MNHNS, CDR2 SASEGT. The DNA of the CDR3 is TGTGCCAGCAGTGATTTGTCAGGGGTAGGCACTGAAGCTTTCTTT. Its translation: CASSDLSGVGTEAFF.

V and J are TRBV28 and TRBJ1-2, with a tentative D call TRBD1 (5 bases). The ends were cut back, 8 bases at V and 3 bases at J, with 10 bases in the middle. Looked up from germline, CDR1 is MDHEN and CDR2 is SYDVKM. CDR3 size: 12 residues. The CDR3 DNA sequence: TGTGCCAGCTCTACGACAGACTATGGCTACACCTTC. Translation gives CASSTTDYGYTF.

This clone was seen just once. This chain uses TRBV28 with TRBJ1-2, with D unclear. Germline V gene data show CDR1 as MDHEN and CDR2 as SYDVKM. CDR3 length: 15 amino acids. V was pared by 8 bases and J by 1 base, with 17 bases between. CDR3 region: CASLPKMRNNYGYTF. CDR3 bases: TGTGCCAGCCTCCCGAAGATGCGTAATAACTATGGCTACACCTTC.

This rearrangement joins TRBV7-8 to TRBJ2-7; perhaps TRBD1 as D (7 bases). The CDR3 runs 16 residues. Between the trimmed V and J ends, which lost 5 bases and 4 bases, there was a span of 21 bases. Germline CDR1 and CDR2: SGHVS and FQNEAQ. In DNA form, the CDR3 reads TGTGCCAGCAGCCTCACCTCAGGGGGGAGAGAATACGAGCAGTACTTC. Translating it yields CASSLTSGGREYEQYF.

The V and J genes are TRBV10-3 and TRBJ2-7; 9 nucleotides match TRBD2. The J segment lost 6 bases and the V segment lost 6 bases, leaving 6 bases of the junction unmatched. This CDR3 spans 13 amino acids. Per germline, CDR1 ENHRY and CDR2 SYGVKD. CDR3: CAISPLAGSEQYF. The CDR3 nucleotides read TGTGCCATCAGCCCCCTAGCGGGAAGCGAGCAGTACTTC.

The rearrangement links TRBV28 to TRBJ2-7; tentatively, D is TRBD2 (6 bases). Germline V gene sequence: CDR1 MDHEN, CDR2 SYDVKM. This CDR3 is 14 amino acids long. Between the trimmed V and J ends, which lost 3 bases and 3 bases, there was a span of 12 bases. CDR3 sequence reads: CASSLTGGYYEQYF. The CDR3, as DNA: TGTGCCAGCAGTTTGACCGGGGGTTACTACGAGCAGTACTTC.

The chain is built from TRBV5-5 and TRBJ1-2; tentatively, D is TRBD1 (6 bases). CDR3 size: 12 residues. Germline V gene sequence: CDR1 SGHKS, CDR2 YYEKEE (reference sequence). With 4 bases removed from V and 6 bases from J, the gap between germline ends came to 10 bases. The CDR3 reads CASSPNRDGYTF. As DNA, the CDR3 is TGTGCCAGCAGCCCAAACAGGGATGGCTACACCTTC.

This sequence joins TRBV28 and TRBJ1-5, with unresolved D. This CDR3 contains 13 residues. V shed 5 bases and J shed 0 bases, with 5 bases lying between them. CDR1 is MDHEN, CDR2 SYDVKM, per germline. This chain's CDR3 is CASSRNSNQPQHF. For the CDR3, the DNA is TGTGCCAGCAGTCGGAATAGCAATCAGCCCCAGCATTTT.

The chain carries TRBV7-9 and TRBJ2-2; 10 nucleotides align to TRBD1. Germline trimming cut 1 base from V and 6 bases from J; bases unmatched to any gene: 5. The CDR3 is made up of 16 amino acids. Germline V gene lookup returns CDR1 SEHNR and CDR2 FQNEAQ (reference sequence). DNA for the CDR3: TGTGCCAGCAGCTTAGGGATCGGGACAGGGGCCGGGGAGCTGTTTTTT. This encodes CASSLGIGTGAGELFF.

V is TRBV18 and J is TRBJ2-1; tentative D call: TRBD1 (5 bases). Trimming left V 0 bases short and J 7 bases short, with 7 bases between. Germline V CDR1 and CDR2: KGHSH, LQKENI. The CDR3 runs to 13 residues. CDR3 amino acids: CASSPPNRNEQFF. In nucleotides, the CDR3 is TGTGCCAGCTCACCACCAAACAGGAATGAGCAGTTCTTC.

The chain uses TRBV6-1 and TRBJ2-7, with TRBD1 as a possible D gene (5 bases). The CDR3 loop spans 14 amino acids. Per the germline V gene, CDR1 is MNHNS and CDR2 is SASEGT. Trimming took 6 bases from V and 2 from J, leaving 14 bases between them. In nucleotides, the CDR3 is TGTGCCAGCAGAACGTGGACAAATACCTACGAGCAGTACTTC. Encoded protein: CASRTWTNTYEQYF.

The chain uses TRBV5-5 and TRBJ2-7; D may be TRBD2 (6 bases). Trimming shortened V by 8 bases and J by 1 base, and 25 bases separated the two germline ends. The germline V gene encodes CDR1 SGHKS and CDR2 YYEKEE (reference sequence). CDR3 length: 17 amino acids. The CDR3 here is CASSWDGGLLKSYEQYF. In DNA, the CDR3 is TGTGCCAGTTCCTGGGACGGGGGACTCTTGAAATCCTACGAGCAGTACTTC.

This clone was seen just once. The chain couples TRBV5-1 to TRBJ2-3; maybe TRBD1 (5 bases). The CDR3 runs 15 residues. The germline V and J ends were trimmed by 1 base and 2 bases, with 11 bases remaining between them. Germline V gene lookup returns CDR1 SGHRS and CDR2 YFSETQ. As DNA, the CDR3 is TGCGCCAGCAGCTTGTCCGGACACTCCACAGATACGCAGTATTTT. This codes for CASSLSGHSTDTQYF.

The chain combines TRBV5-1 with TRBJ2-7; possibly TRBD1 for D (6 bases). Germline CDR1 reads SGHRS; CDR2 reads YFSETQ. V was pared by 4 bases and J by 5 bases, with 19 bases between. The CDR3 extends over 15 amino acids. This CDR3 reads CASSAPRDRPDEQYF. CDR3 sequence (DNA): TGCGCCAGCAGCGCGCCGCGAGACAGGCCCGACGAGCAGTACTTC.